This T cell receptor (beta chain) comes out of a study of shared clonotypes between healthy human individuals. Turning to the study itself: Donors, aged 18 to 49, were a couple of women and three men. Notes on the study in general: Between a handful of donors, naive CD4 clonotypes were shared at a level of around 5.1%.

A remark on this clone: Antigen: not known.

CD45RO-negative, CCR7-positively selected cells formed the naive CD8 fraction, excluding terminally differentiated effector memory CD45RA+ cells. Each sample came from a Caucasian adult donor living in Nashville, Tennessee. The table came from immunoSEQ multiplex PCR; TCRdb's copy has only in-frame clones and leaves some out. The sample holds about 2.1 million clones, around 95% seen once. Trimming shortened V by 4 bases and J by 6 bases, and 17 bases separated the two germline ends. The CDR3 covers 14 residues. Germline-derived CDR1 and CDR2 are SGDLS and YYNGEE. This chain joins TRBV9 and TRBJ2-7; D unclear. This receptor was obtained from a man aged 18-30 years in good health. Some clones in this sample may be carry-over from other donors' samples. Material for sequencing was naive CD8+ T cells from PBMCs. The CDR3 DNA follows: TGTGCCAGCAGCCCTATGGGCCTTGTGGGCGAGCAGTACTTC. Protein: CASSPMGLVGEQYF.